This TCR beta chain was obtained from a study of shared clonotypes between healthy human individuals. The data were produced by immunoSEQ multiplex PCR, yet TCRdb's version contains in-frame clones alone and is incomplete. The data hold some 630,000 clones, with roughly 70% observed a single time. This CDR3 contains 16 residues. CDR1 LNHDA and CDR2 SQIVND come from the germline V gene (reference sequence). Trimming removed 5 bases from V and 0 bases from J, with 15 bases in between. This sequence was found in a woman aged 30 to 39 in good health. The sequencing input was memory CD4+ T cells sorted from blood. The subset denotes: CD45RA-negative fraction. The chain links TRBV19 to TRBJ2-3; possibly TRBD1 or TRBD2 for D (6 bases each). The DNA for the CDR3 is TGTGCCAGTAGTCAAGGGTGGGGGGCGAGCACAGATACGCAGTATTTT. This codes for CASSQGWGASTDTQYF.